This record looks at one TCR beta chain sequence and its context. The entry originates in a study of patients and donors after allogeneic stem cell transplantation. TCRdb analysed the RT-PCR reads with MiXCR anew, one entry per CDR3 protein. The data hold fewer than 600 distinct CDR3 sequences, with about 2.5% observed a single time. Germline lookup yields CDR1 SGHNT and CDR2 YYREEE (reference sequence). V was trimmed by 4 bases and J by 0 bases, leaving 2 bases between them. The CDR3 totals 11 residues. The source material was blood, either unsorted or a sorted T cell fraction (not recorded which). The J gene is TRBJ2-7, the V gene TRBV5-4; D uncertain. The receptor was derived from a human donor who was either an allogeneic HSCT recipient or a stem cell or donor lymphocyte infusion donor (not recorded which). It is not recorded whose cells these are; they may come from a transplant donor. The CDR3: CASSNSYEQYF. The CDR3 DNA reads TGTGCCAGCAGCAACTCCTACGAGCAGTACTTC.